This is a list of T cell receptor beta chains from one sample in a study of T cell repertoires in cytomegalovirus infection. TCRdb processed the reads anew with MiXCR; each CDR3 protein has one entry. The repertoire holds some 150,000 distinct CDR3 sequences, with around 22% as singletons. Sequencing was done on a sample of PBMCs. These TCRs come from a human donor in good health (CMV status not recorded). Some clones in this sample may be carry-over from other donors' samples. CDR3s include the opening cysteine and the closing phenylalanine or tryptophan. A D gene is named only where the DNA matches it firmly. The size field is filled for only some rows; it gives once, few, many or a size class.

v_gene	j_gene	d_gene	abundance	CDR3nt	CDR3aa
TRBV28	TRBJ1-1	NA	NA	TGTGCCAGCAGCCATCCGTTTGACAGGCTACCTATGAACACTGAAGCTTTCTTT	CASSHPFDRLPMNTEAFF
TRBV28	TRBJ1-2	NA	many	TGTGCCAGCAGTTCTCAGCCCAACTATGGCTACACCTTC	CASSSQPNYGYTF
TRBV12-3/TRBV12-4	TRBJ1-1	NA	few	TGTGCCAGCAGTTTTACGGGGGGAACTGAAGCTTTCTTT	CASSFTGGTEAFF
TRBV7-8	TRBJ1-1	NA	many	TGTGCCAGCAGCCGCATAAGGGAAAACACTGAAGCTTTCTTT	CASSRIRENTEAFF
TRBV5-1	TRBJ1-4	NA	NA	TGCGCCAGCAGCTTGGACAGGGAAAATGAAAAACTGTTTTTT	CASSLDRENEKLFF
TRBV29-1	TRBJ2-5	NA	NA	TGCAGCGTTGAAGATCGAGAGACCCAGTACTTC	CSVEDRETQYF
TRBV6-6	TRBJ1-2	NA	NA	TGTGCCAGCAGTCCAACGGGGATATCGGGCTACACCTTC	CASSPTGISGYTF
TRBV30	TRBJ2-7	TRBD1	few	TGTGCCTGGAGTCCGGTGGGACAGGGTGCCTACGAGCAGTACTTC	CAWSPVGQGAYEQYF
TRBV6-5	TRBJ1-4	NA	NA	TGTGCCAGCAGTTACGGGGGGGCTGGTAATGAAAAACTGTTTTTT	CASSYGGAGNEKLFF
TRBV28	TRBJ2-1	TRBD2	NA	TGTGCCAGCAGTTTAGGGACTAGCGGCTCCAATGAGCAGTTCTTC	CASSLGTSGSNEQFF
TRBV28	TRBJ2-5	TRBD1	few	TGTGCCACCGGGGACAGGGGGCATTACTTC	CATGDRGHYF
TRBV7-9	TRBJ2-5	NA	many	TGTGCCAGCAGCCTCTGGGGGCGAGGGGAGACCCAGTACTTC	CASSLWGRGETQYF
TRBV7-9	TRBJ2-3	NA	NA	TGTGGCAGCAGCTTAGTGGTCAAAGATACGCAGTATTTT	CGSSLVVKDTQYF
TRBV15	TRBJ1-1	NA	NA	TGTGCCCCCAGCAGAGGGGGATTAAGCACTGAAGCTTTCTTT	CAPSRGGLSTEAFF
TRBV7-9	TRBJ2-5	TRBD1	NA	TGTGCCAGCAGCCAGACAGGGTTGGAGACCCAGTACTTC	CASSQTGLETQYF
TRBV28	TRBJ2-5	NA	few	TGTGCCAGCAGGACGGGGACAACTAACCAAGAGACCCAGTACTTC	CASRTGTTNQETQYF
TRBV7-9	TRBJ2-2	NA	many	TGTGCCAGCAGCTTAGAGGGCACCGGGGAGCTGTTTTTT	CASSLEGTGELFF
TRBV27	TRBJ2-1	TRBD2	few	TGTGCCAGCAGTTTAGGTCTAGCGGGAGTTGGTGAGCAGTTCTTC	CASSLGLAGVGEQFF
TRBV28	TRBJ1-5	NA	NA	TGTGCCAGCAGTCCGAAGAGTCAGCCCCAGCATTTT	CASSPKSQPQHF
TRBV19	TRBJ2-7	NA	many	TGTGCCACCCAGGGAGGAAGCTCCTACGAGCAGTACTTC	CATQGGSSYEQYF
TRBV20-1	TRBJ1-5	NA	NA	TGCAGTGCTAAACAGGAAAAAGGATGGCCCCAGCATTTT	CSAKQEKGWPQHF
TRBV11-2	TRBJ2-3	NA	NA	TGTGCCAGCAGCAGCCGGGCAGATACGCAGTATTTT	CASSSRADTQYF
TRBV27	TRBJ1-2	NA	few	TGTGCCAGCAGCGCGTATTGGGGGGGGGACTATGGCTACACCTTC	CASSAYWGGDYGYTF
TRBV27	TRBJ2-5	NA	NA	TGTGCCAGCAGTTTATTCCCGGGACTCCAAGAGACCCAGTACTTC	CASSLFPGLQETQYF
TRBV20-1	TRBJ2-5	TRBD1	NA	TGCAGTGCTAGACCCGGGACAGAGGAAGAGACCCAGTACTTC	CSARPGTEEETQYF
TRBV7-9	TRBJ2-1	NA	NA	TGTGCCAGCAGCCAGGGGCAGTATATGGACAATGAGCAGTTCTTC	CASSQGQYMDNEQFF
TRBV29-1	TRBJ1-2	NA	NA	TGCAGCGTCCAACCACCAGGGTTTTATGGCTACACCTTC	CSVQPPGFYGYTF
TRBV6-2/TRBV6-3	TRBJ2-2	TRBD1	few	TGTGCCAGCACCTTACCGGACAGGGCAGGCACCGGGGAGCTGTTTTTT	CASTLPDRAGTGELFF
TRBV4-3	TRBJ1-2	TRBD1	few	TGCGCCAGCAGCCCAGAGACAGGGGGTGGTCGCTATGGCTACACCTTC	CASSPETGGGRYGYTF
TRBV11-2	TRBJ2-7	NA	many	TGTGCCAGCAGCTTTCTCCGGGGACGGAGCTCCTACGAGCAGTACTTC	CASSFLRGRSSYEQYF